These T cell receptor beta chains were read from a single sample in a study of cytomegalovirus exposure and HLA in healthy donors. Clones were sequenced by immunoSEQ multiplex PCR, and TCRdb holds only the in-frame ones, with some missing. The sample lists 30,000 to 40,000 clones; 65% to 70% were seen once. The sequencing sample was made of PBMCs. The receptors originated from a man aged 35 to 55 in good health and CMV-seropositive. CDR3s include the opening cysteine and the closing phenylalanine or tryptophan. Fields, in order: clone size, D gene, V gene, J gene, CDR3 protein, CDR3 DNA. D genes are given only for firm matches. Clone sizes are given selectively: once, few, many, or a class where the clone is expanded.

.,.,TRBV6-5,TRBJ2-2,CASSYGRTNTGELFF,TGTGCCAGCAGTTACGGCAGGACGAACACCGGGGAGCTGTTTTTT
.,.,TRBV6-5,TRBJ1-1,CASSFEYGPTSTEAFF,TGTGCCAGCAGTTTTGAATATGGGCCCACGAGTACTGAAGCTTTCTTT
few,.,TRBV5-6,TRBJ1-1,CASSPVYNTEAFF,TGTGCCAGCAGCCCTGTCTATAACACTGAAGCTTTCTTT
few,TRBD1,TRBV5-1,TRBJ2-1,CASTPGTGLNEQFF,TGCGCCAGCACCCCCGGGACAGGGTTGAATGAGCAGTTCTTC
.,.,TRBV12-2,TRBJ2-5,CASRPGQGQETQYF,TGTGCAAGTCGCCCGGGACAGGGGCAAGAGACCCAGTACTTC
.,TRBD1,TRBV27,TRBJ1-2,CASSSDRDPRFYGYTF,TGTGCCAGCAGTTCGGACAGGGATCCAAGATTCTATGGCTACACCTTC
few,.,TRBV5-1,TRBJ2-5,CASSPGETQYF,TGCGCCAGCAGCCCCGGGGAGACCCAGTACTTC
once,.,TRBV7-9,TRBJ1-2,CASRPNGGYGYTF,TGTGCCAGCAGGCCCAATGGCGGCTATGGCTACACCTTC
.,.,TRBV7-9,TRBJ1-1,CASSALTEAFF,TGTGCCAGCAGCGCGCTCACTGAAGCTTTCTTT
.,.,TRBV5-5,TRBJ1-5,CASGPDINQPQHF,TGTGCCAGCGGTCCAGACATCAATCAGCCCCAGCATTTT
.,TRBD2,TRBV7-2,TRBJ2-3,CASSYTGTSGTDTQYF,TGTGCCAGCAGCTATACCGGGACTAGCGGAACAGATACGCAGTATTTT
few,TRBD1,TRBV25-1,TRBJ2-7,CASSASGTGSYEQYF,TGTGCCAGCAGTGCATCCGGGACAGGGTCCTACGAGCAGTACTTC
.,.,TRBV6-1,TRBJ2-7,CASSAGDGYEQYF,TGTGCCAGCAGTGCCGGAGATGGGTACGAGCAGTACTTC
.,.,TRBV6-1,TRBJ2-7,CASSGLVRSYEQYF,TGTGCCAGCAGTGGGCTGGTCCGCTCCTACGAGCAGTACTTC
.,.,TRBV5-6,TRBJ1-5,CATSGGIGQPQHF,TGTGCCACTTCGGGGGGCATTGGTCAGCCCCAGCATTTT
few,TRBD1,TRBV5-1,TRBJ2-1,CASSLRTGSYNEQFF,TGCGCCAGCAGCCTAAGGACAGGCTCCTACAATGAGCAGTTCTTC
.,TRBD2,TRBV7-9,TRBJ2-1,CASSPGTSDNEQFF,TGTGCCAGCAGCCCGGGGACTAGCGACAATGAGCAGTTCTTC
.,TRBD1,TRBV2,TRBJ1-5,CASRGGTGPQPQHF,TGTGCCAGCAGAGGGGGGACAGGGCCTCAGCCCCAGCATTTT
.,TRBD1,TRBV5-1,TRBJ1-2,CASTKTQGEMGVYGYTF,TGCGCCAGCACCAAAACCCAGGGGGAAATGGGCGTCTATGGCTACACCTTC
.,TRBD2,TRBV5-4,TRBJ2-5,CASSPGTSGGAGETQYF,TGTGCCAGCAGCCCCGGGACTAGCGGGGGGGCTGGAGAGACCCAGTACTTC
.,.,TRBV27,TRBJ2-1,CASSRDTYNEQFF,TGTGCCAGCAGTCGGGACACCTACAATGAGCAGTTCTTC
.,TRBD1,TRBV4-1,TRBJ2-7,CASSPRTRQGGHEQYF,TGCGCCAGCAGCCCCCGGACTCGACAGGGGGGGCACGAGCAGTACTTC
.,.,TRBV7-2,TRBJ2-2,CASSLNGQWGTGELFF,TGTGCCAGCAGCTTAAACGGACAGTGGGGCACCGGGGAGCTGTTTTTT
.,.,TRBV5-1,TRBJ2-5,CASSYTGLGETQYF,TGCGCCAGCAGTTATACAGGGTTAGGAGAGACCCAGTACTTC
.,TRBD1,TRBV29-1,TRBJ2-7,CSVWTGTYEQYF,TGCAGCGTCTGGACAGGGACCTACGAGCAGTACTTC
few,.,TRBV6-5,TRBJ1-6,CASSPRLAYNSPLHF,TGTGCCAGCAGTCCGCGACTGGCCTATAATTCACCCCTCCACTTT
.,TRBD2,TRBV9,TRBJ2-5,CASSSGGETQYF,TGTGCCAGCAGCTCCGGGGGGGAGACCCAGTACTTC
.,TRBD2,TRBV7-7,TRBJ2-5,CASSPSSGGAKTQYF,TGTGCCAGCAGCCCTTCTAGCGGGGGGGCGAAGACCCAGTACTTC
.,.,TRBV18,TRBJ1-1,CASSPYSDILGEAFF,TGTGCCAGCTCACCATATTCCGACATTTTAGGTGAAGCTTTCTTT
.,.,TRBV11-3,TRBJ1-4,CASSLDREGLGEKLFF,TGTGCCAGCAGCTTAGATCGGGAAGGCCTTGGGGAAAAACTGTTTTTT
.,.,TRBV11-2,TRBJ2-7,CASSPRVSSYEQYF,TGTGCCAGCAGCCCCCGGGTTAGCTCCTACGAGCAGTACTTC
.,.,TRBV28,TRBJ1-2,CASSLREGYGYTF,TGTGCCAGCAGTTTACGGGAGGGCTATGGCTACACCTTC
.,TRBD1,TRBV5-1,TRBJ1-4,CASSLGGTGYNEKLFF,TGCGCCAGCAGCTTGGGAGGGACAGGGTATAATGAAAAACTGTTTTTT
.,.,TRBV6-6,TRBJ2-7,CASSSRQPSSYEQYF,TGTGCCAGCAGTTCAAGACAGCCGAGCTCCTACGAGCAGTACTTC
.,.,TRBV29-1,TRBJ1-1,CSVSRGDTEAFF,TGCAGCGTTTCCAGGGGAGACACTGAAGCTTTCTTT
once,TRBD2,TRBV5-1,TRBJ2-7,CASSLALAGGREQYF,TGCGCCAGCAGCTTGGCGCTAGCGGGGGGGCGGGAGCAGTACTTC
.,TRBD1,TRBV7-6,TRBJ1-6,CASSSGQLGDSPLHF,TGTGCCAGCAGCTCGGGACAGCTTGGGGATTCACCCCTCCACTTT
.,.,TRBV6-5,TRBJ1-1,CASALYRSLNTEAFF,TGTGCCAGCGCCTTATACAGGAGTTTGAACACTGAAGCTTTCTTT
few,.,TRBV13,TRBJ2-1,CASSLERYNEQFF,TGTGCCAGCAGCTTAGAGAGATACAATGAGCAGTTCTTC
few,.,TRBV7-3,TRBJ1-3,CASSLMAGSGNTIYF,TGTGCCAGCAGCTTAATGGCGGGCTCTGGAAACACCATATATTTT
few,TRBD2,TRBV4-2,TRBJ2-2,CASSQDPGGAGELFF,TGTGCCAGCAGCCAAGATCCCGGGGGGGCCGGGGAGCTGTTTTTT
.,.,TRBV11-3,TRBJ2-5,CASSLAPGADQETQYF,TGTGCCAGCAGCTTAGCTCCTGGAGCGGACCAAGAGACCCAGTACTTC
few,TRBD1,TRBV19,TRBJ1-5,CASSPLTGSSNQPQHF,TGTGCCAGTAGTCCCCTGACAGGGAGTTCCAATCAGCCCCAGCATTTT
few,.,TRBV2,TRBJ2-3,CASSEAGDTDTQYF,TGTGCCAGCAGTGAAGCGGGAGACACAGATACGCAGTATTTT
.,TRBD1,TRBV4-1,TRBJ2-2,CASSPRSARTGANTGELFF,TGCGCCAGCAGTCCCCGAAGTGCTCGTACAGGGGCGAACACCGGGGAGCTGTTTTTT
few,.,TRBV5-6,TRBJ2-2,CASSWDTGDGELFF,TGTGCCAGCAGCTGGGACACTGGGGACGGGGAGCTGTTTTTT
once,.,TRBV5-6,TRBJ2-5,CASSLAAGETQYF,TGTGCCAGCAGCTTGGCGGCAGGAGAGACCCAGTACTTC
.,TRBD2,TRBV7-9,TRBJ2-5,CASSLEAGGPGETQYF,TGTGCCAGCAGCTTAGAGGCGGGGGGGCCCGGGGAGACCCAGTACTTC
.,.,TRBV7-9,TRBJ2-3,CASSPDSGGPDTQYF,TGTGCCAGCAGCCCGGATTCGGGGGGCCCAGATACGCAGTATTTT
.,TRBD1,TRBV30,TRBJ1-1,CAWSLAGGGTNTEAFF,TGTGCCTGGAGTTTGGCAGGGGGCGGGACGAACACTGAAGCTTTCTTT
.,.,TRBV21-1,TRBJ1-2,CASSKDGEVATYGYTF,TGTGCCAGCAGCAAAGATGGGGAGGTAGCGACCTATGGCTACACCTTC
once,TRBD1,TRBV5-6,TRBJ1-4,CASSRPTGTNEKLFF,TGTGCCAGCAGCCGACCGACAGGGACTAATGAAAAACTGTTTTTT
few,.,TRBV6-1,TRBJ2-1,CATPKEGIAYNEQFF,TGTGCCACCCCGAAGGAGGGGATAGCTTACAATGAGCAGTTCTTC